The T cell receptor beta chain described here comes from a study of blood T cell repertoires in COVID-19. Study-wide context: The United States, Italy and Spain supplied acute and convalescent COVID-19 samples. Nucleic acid was either cDNA or gDNA, and it came from T cells, B-cell-depleted T cells, or PBMCs.

This clone was observed once. How the authors handled the data: Scientists estimated how many nucleated cells there were by amplifying reference gene primers. Data came from immunoSEQ multiplex PCR; TCRdb stores just in-frame clones and leaves some out. D and trimming were read from the DNA, whereas the V and J calls and clone size are those reported in that table. The data hold fewer than 250,000 clones, with about 85% observed a single time. The CDR3 extends over 14 amino acids. Looked up from germline, CDR1 is LNHDA and CDR2 is SQIVND (reference sequence). Trimming left V 6 bases short and J 4 bases short, with 13 bases between.

This clonotype originated in a woman between 55 and 75 years old with active or convalescent COVID-19. V usage is TRBV19 and J usage is TRBJ2-1, with D possibly matching TRBD2 (5 bases). The sequencing input was peripheral blood. CDR3 in DNA: TGTGCCAGTAGGAGGGCTGCGGGTTACAATGAGCAGTTCTTC. This gives the protein CASRRAAGYNEQFF.